This T cell receptor (beta chain) emerged from a study of T cell changes during pregnancy in multiple sclerosis. Germline values: CDR1 MDHEN, CDR2 SYDVKM. The length of the CDR3 is 15 residues. V lost 3 bases, J lost 0 bases, and 9 bases lay in between. Method: immunoSEQ multiplex PCR; TCRdb's copy keeps in-frame clones and lacks some. Of 35,000 to 40,000 clones in the sample, 80% to 95% were seen once. The source was CD8+ T cells from peripheral blood mononuclear cells, collected in the third trimester of pregnancy. The receptor's source is a female donor with multiple sclerosis, enrolled in a pregnancy study. The V and J genes are TRBV28 and TRBJ2-4; the D gene is possibly TRBD2 (5 bases). The CDR3 loop is CASSFEAEAKNIQYF. The DNA for the CDR3 is TGTGCCAGCAGTTTTGAAGCGGAAGCCAAAAACATTCAGTACTTC.